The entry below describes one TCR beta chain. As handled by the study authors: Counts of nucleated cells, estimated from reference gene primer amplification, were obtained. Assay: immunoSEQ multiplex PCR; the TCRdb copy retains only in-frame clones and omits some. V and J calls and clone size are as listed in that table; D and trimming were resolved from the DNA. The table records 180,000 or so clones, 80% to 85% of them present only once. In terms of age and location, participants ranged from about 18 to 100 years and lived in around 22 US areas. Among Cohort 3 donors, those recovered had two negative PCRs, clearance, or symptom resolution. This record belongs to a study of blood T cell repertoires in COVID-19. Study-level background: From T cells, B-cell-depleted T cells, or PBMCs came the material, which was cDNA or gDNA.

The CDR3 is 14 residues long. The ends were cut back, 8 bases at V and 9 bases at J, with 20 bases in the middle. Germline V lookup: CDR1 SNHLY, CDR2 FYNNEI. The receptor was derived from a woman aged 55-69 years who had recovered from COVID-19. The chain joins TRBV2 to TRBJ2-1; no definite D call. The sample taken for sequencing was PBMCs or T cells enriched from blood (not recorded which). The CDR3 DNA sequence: TGTGCCAGCCACCTCTACTCAACTGCCCGTGAGCAGTTCTTC. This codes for CASHLYSTAREQFF.